This T cell receptor beta chain derives from a study of beta chain features in type 1 diabetes. Study as a whole: Patients shared similar age, gender and cell yields with healthy donors.

The investigators reverse transcribed all of the isolated RNA, so they sequenced expressed TCRB transcripts. Clones were sequenced by immunoSEQ multiplex PCR, and TCRdb holds only the in-frame ones, with some missing. Of almost 350,000 clones listed, 6.5% to 10% are singletons. With V trimmed by 11 bases and J by 6 bases, 11 bases remained unmatched. From germline, CDR1 is ENHRY and CDR2 SYGVKD. The CDR3 extends over 13 amino acids. This clone was recorded at least ten times. One heparinised draw of blood, averaging about 116 mL, came from each donor. CD4+ naive, central memory, regulatory and stem cell-like memory subsets were isolated by sorting on CD45RO/CCR7/CD25/CD127/CD95/CD27.

V is TRBV10-3 and J is TRBJ2-7; 9 bases match TRBD1. The receptor was isolated from a woman in her late teens or twenties in good health. Sequences were obtained from central memory CD4+ T cells from blood. Written as DNA, the CDR3 is TGTGCCGCCCGACCGGGACAGGGAGCCGAGCAGTACTTC. It yields the protein CAARPGQGAEQYF.